One sample yielded the 30 T cell receptor beta chains listed below, sequenced in a study of T cell changes during pregnancy in multiple sclerosis. Produced via immunoSEQ multiplex PCR; TCRdb's table is partial and in-frame only. The sample lists 100,000 or so clones, approximately 94% occurring once. The sequenced sample was peripheral blood, obtained before pregnancy. The origin of the receptors is a female donor with multiple sclerosis, enrolled in a pregnancy study.

The chain is built from TRBV5-1 and TRBJ2-7, with TRBD1 matching 9 bases. Germline V gene sequence: CDR1 SGHRS, CDR2 YFSETQ. This CDR3 contains 14 residues. Trimming took 4 bases from V and 1 from J; bases not matched to a gene: 3. The CDR3 DNA is TGCGCCAGCAGCGTCGGGACAGGGTCCTACGAGCAGTACTTC. This gives the protein CASSVGTGSYEQYF.

The chain employs TRBV13 and TRBJ2-5; TRBD1 agrees at 8 bases. Losses at the gene ends were 5 bases for V and 3 bases for J; bases not matched to a gene: 8. This CDR3 is built from 15 residues. In germline, CDR1 is PRHDT, CDR2 FYEKMQ (reference sequence). CDR3 sequence (DNA): TGTGCCAGCAGCCTTGGCGGACAGGGTGAAGAGACCCAGTACTTC. Translation gives CASSLGGQGEETQYF. Based on the CDR3 plus reference TRBV13 and TRBJ2-5, the full variable domain is AAGVIQSPRHLIKEKRETATLKCYPIPRHDTVYWYQQGPGQDPQFLISFYEKMQSDKGSIPDRFSAQQFSDYHSELNMSSLELGDSALYFCASSLGGQGEETQYFGPGTRLLVL.

V is TRBV28 and J is TRBJ1-2, with TRBD1 matching over 12 bases. CDR3 length: 15 amino acids. Trimming took 2 bases from V and 4 from J; bases not matched to a gene: 2. Germline CDR1 and CDR2: MDHEN and SYDVKM. The CDR3 sequence is CASSLKGQGAYGYTF. The CDR3 DNA follows: TGTGCCAGCAGTTTAAAGGGACAGGGGGCCTATGGCTACACCTTC.

This clone was seen more than once but under ten times. This chain uses TRBV5-1 with TRBJ1-1; D is undetermined. CDR1 and CDR2 (germline): SGHRS, YFSETQ. Deletions cut 0 bases from V and 5 bases from J, with 11 bases between. The CDR3 covers 14 residues. The CDR3 DNA follows: TGCGCCAGCAGCTTGGACATCTCGGGGACTGAAGCTTTCTTT. Its translation is CASSLDISGTEAFF.

This rearrangement joins TRBV7-8 to TRBJ2-5, with 12 nucleotides matching TRBD1. Germline trimming cut 5 bases from V and 5 bases from J; bases unmatched to any gene: 6. There are 15 residues in the CDR3. Germline CDR1 reads SGHVS; CDR2 reads FQNEAQ. This CDR3 is CASSIRDRGRETQYF. Here the CDR3 DNA reads TGTGCCAGCAGCATCCGGGACAGGGGGCGGGAGACCCAGTACTTC.

The chain links TRBV5-1 to TRBJ2-1; TRBD1 matches at 9 bases. Germline assignment: CDR1 SGHRS and CDR2 YFSETQ. This CDR3 is built from 15 residues. V shed 4 bases and J 8 bases; nucleotides not matched to a gene: 10. CDR3 in amino acids: CASSATGTGIDEQFF. The CDR3, as DNA: TGCGCCAGCAGCGCTACCGGGACAGGGATCGATGAGCAGTTCTTC.

The J gene is TRBJ2-7, the V gene TRBV6-1, with a tentative D call TRBD1 (6 bases). Germline-derived CDR1 and CDR2 are MNHNS and SASEGT. The V end lost 4 bases, the J end lost 0 bases, and 19 bases lay between the germline ends. The CDR3 is made up of 17 amino acids. The CDR3 is CASSVGLGTLISYEQYF. In nucleotides, the CDR3 is TGTGCCAGCAGTGTAGGGCTAGGGACACTCATCTCCTACGAGCAGTACTTC.

The genes are TRBV5-1 and TRBJ1-3; no clear D gene. The V and J ends lost 2 bases and 0 bases respectively, with 12 bases between them. Germline values: CDR1 SGHRS, CDR2 YFSETQ. CDR3 size: 16 residues. CDR3 in amino acids: CASSLMPQSSGNTIYF. The CDR3 DNA sequence: TGCGCCAGCAGCTTAATGCCACAGAGCTCTGGAAACACCATATATTTT.

This sequence joins TRBV10-3 and TRBJ2-1, with 8 bases fitting TRBD2. The CDR3 covers 16 residues. In germline, CDR1 is ENHRY, CDR2 SYGVKD. J gave up 8 bases and V 0 bases, and 9 bases lay outside the gene matches. The CDR3 here is CAISESRVSGNYEQFF. CDR3 nucleotides: TGTGCCATCAGTGAGTCCAGGGTTAGCGGGAACTATGAGCAGTTCTTC.

The chain couples TRBV5-1 to TRBJ1-1, with D uncertain. V lost 4 bases and J lost 4, with 23 bases in between. In germline, CDR1 is SGHRS, CDR2 YFSETQ. The CDR3 is 17 residues long. The CDR3 spells CASSQRLNSPEFTEAFF. The CDR3 nucleotides are TGCGCCAGCAGCCAGCGTTTGAACTCTCCCGAATTCACTGAAGCTTTCTTT.

This chain uses TRBV19 with TRBJ2-7, with D possibly being TRBD1 (6 bases). Deletions cut 9 bases from V and 2 bases from J, with 17 bases between. CDR1 and CDR2 (germline): LNHDA, SQIVND (reference sequence). There are 14 residues in the CDR3. CDR3 nucleotides: TGTGCCAGGAACAGGGCTAGCCCAGCCTACGAGCAGTACTTC. Residues: CARNRASPAYEQYF.

V and J are TRBV28 and TRBJ2-5; 8 positions agree with TRBD2. From germline, CDR1 is MDHEN and CDR2 SYDVKM. With V trimmed by 6 bases and J by 5 bases, 11 bases remained unmatched. The CDR3 runs 15 residues. The CDR3 DNA follows: TGTGCCAGCAGCCCCCAAGGCGGGGGGCGGGAGACCCAGTACTTC. Its protein is CASSPQGGGRETQYF. Combining the CDR3 with reference TRBV28 and TRBJ2-5 gives the whole variable domain DVKVTQSSRYLVKRTGEKVFLECVQDMDHENMFWYRQDPGLGLRLIYFSYDVKMKEKGDIPEGYSVSREKKERFSLILESASTNQTSMYLCASSPQGGGRETQYFGPGTRLLVL.

This rearrangement joins TRBV7-9 to TRBJ1-1; tentatively, D is TRBD1 (6 bases). This CDR3 comprises 14 residues. Per germline, CDR1 SEHNR and CDR2 FQNEAQ (reference sequence). Trimming took 5 bases from V and 0 from J, leaving 10 bases between them. CDR3 nucleotide sequence: TGTGCCAGCAGCCTCGACAGGCTGAACACTGAAGCTTTCTTT. It is translated as CASSLDRLNTEAFF. The complete variable domain, with remaining parts taken from reference TRBV7-9 and TRBJ1-1, reads DTGVSQNPRHKITKRGQNVTFRCDPISEHNRLYWYRQTLGQGPEFLTYFQNEAQLEKSRLLSDRFSAERPKGSFSTLEIQRTEQGDSAMYLCASSLDRLNTEAFFGQGTRLTVV.

This rearrangement joins TRBV5-1 to TRBJ1-4; D uncertain. This CDR3 is built from 14 residues. V dropped 7 bases and J dropped 0 bases, with 10 bases sitting between them. Germline CDR1 reads SGHRS; CDR2 reads YFSETQ. The CDR3 protein is CASSSLATNEKLFF. The CDR3 region has the DNA TGCGCCAGCTCGTCCCTTGCAACTAATGAAAAACTGTTTTTT.

V and J are TRBV6-1 and TRBJ2-5, with 9 bases identical to TRBD1. With 0 bases clipped from V and 4 bases from J, the junction kept 9 bases outside the gene matches. This CDR3 spans 17 amino acids. CDR1 MNHNS and CDR2 SASEGT come from the germline V gene. For the CDR3, the DNA is TGTGCCAGCAGTGAAGCGCTAGGGACAGGGTGGGGAGAGACCCAGTACTTC. Amino acid sequence: CASSEALGTGWGETQYF.

The sample holds one count of this clone. The J gene is TRBJ1-1, the V gene TRBV5-1; no clear D gene. V lost 0 bases, J lost 7 bases, and 7 bases lay in between. Looked up from germline, CDR1 is SGHRS and CDR2 is YFSETQ. CDR3 size: 12 residues. DNA for the CDR3: TGCGCCAGCAGCTTGGGCCAGAATGAAGCTTTCTTT. Its protein product is CASSLGQNEAFF.

V usage is TRBV12-5 and J usage is TRBJ2-7; 12 bases map to TRBD2. CDR3 length equals 16 residues. V was pared by 6 bases and J by 7 bases, with 13 bases of the junction left unmatched. Germline CDR1 reads LGHNT; CDR2 reads FRNRAP. The CDR3 DNA follows: TGTGCTAGTGGCCCGAGGGCTAGCGGGAGGGCCGAAGAGCAGTACTTC. Protein sequence: CASGPRASGRAEEQYF.

The CDR3 nucleotides read TGTGCCAGCAGCTCTAGCACCCTCACAGCGAACACTGAAGCTTTCTTT. This gives the protein CASSSSTLTANTEAFF. The chain is built from TRBV7-9 and TRBJ1-1; unclear D gene. This CDR3 region has 16 residues. Germline V CDR1 and CDR2: SEHNR, FQNEAQ (reference sequence). The V gene lost 4 bases and the J gene lost 1 base, with 16 bases spanning the gap.

This chain connects TRBV2 to TRBJ2-7; 8 bases match TRBD2. Germline assignment: CDR1 SNHLY and CDR2 FYNNEI. The CDR3 covers 16 residues. The V gene end was trimmed by 6 bases and the J gene end by 0 bases; junction bases not matched to a gene: 10. Here the CDR3 DNA reads TGTGCCAGCAGAAGACTAGCGCTTGATCTCTCCTACGAGCAGTACTTC. Its protein is CASRRLALDLSYEQYF.

V gene TRBV9 combines with J gene TRBJ2-7, with 8 bases that match TRBD2. Unmatched junction bases numbered 2, after V lost 0 bases and J lost 3 bases. This CDR3 region has 14 residues. The V gene's germline CDR1 is SGDLS and CDR2 YYNGEE. In DNA form, the CDR3 reads TGTGCCAGCAGCGTAGAGAGCGGGAGCTACGAGCAGTACTTC. Amino acids: CASSVESGSYEQYF.

This clone was observed once. The J gene is TRBJ1-5, the V gene TRBV18, with D perhaps TRBD1 (6 bases). The V gene lost 0 bases and the J gene lost 2 bases, with 11 bases spanning the gap. The CDR3 covers 16 residues. CDR1 KGHSH and CDR2 LQKENI come from the germline V gene. CDR3 DNA sequence: TGTGCCAGCTCACCACCGGGGGGGCGCGGCAATCAGCCCCAGCATTTT. This sequence encodes CASSPPGGRGNQPQHF.

There are a few counts of this clone. The V call is TRBV9, the J call TRBJ1-1, with TRBD1 matching over 8 bases. V was clipped by 3 bases and J by 0 bases; unmatched bases: 7. Per the germline V gene, CDR1 is SGDLS and CDR2 is YYNGEE. The CDR3 consists of 16 residues. CDR3 sequence (DNA): TGTGCCAGCAGCGCAGGGACAGGCCTGATGAACACTGAAGCTTTCTTT. Translating it yields CASSAGTGLMNTEAFF.

This clone was picked up one time. This chain uses TRBV7-9 with TRBJ2-2, with D perhaps matching TRBD2 (5 bases). The V end was cut by 5 bases, the J end by 5 bases, with 9 bases between. CDR3 length: 13 amino acids. The germline V gene has CDR1 SEHNR and CDR2 FQNEAQ (reference sequence). Here the CDR3 reads CASSPRGTGELFF. The CDR3 DNA reads TGTGCCAGCAGCCCGCGCGGGACCGGGGAGCTGTTTTTT.

V and J are TRBV5-1 and TRBJ2-1, with D unclear. Germline assignment: CDR1 SGHRS and CDR2 YFSETQ. Trimming left V 3 bases short and J 9 bases short, with 10 bases between. This CDR3 region has 12 residues. The CDR3 here is CASSSWPSEQFF. In nucleotides, the CDR3 is TGCGCCAGCAGCTCTTGGCCAAGTGAGCAGTTCTTC. The whole variable domain, remainder taken from reference TRBV5-1 and TRBJ2-1, is KAGVTQTPRYLIKTRGQQVTLSCSPISGHRSVSWYQQTPGQGLQFLFEYFSETQRNKGNFPGRFSGRQFSNSRSEMNVSTLELGDSALYLCASSSWPSEQFFGPGTRLTVL.

The rearrangement links TRBV11-2 to TRBJ2-2; D gene unclear. V was cut by 2 bases and J by 6 bases, with 25 bases left in between. The CDR3 runs 19 residues. Germline V lookup: CDR1 SGHAT, CDR2 FQNNGV. The CDR3 sequence is CASSLFSIVRGSEAGELFF. In nucleotides, the CDR3 is TGTGCCAGCAGCTTATTTTCAATAGTCCGTGGCAGCGAGGCCGGGGAGCTGTTTTTT.

The rearrangement links TRBV9 to TRBJ2-7, with 9 bases aligning to TRBD1. CDR1 is SGDLS and CDR2 is YYNGEE in the germline V gene. Unmatched junction bases numbered 11, after V lost 0 bases and J lost 7 bases. This CDR3 contains 16 residues. For the CDR3, the DNA is TGTGCCAGCAGCGTAGCCCCGGGACAGGGAAAAGGTGAGCAGTACTTC. Its protein is CASSVAPGQGKGEQYF.

The rearrangement uses TRBV14 and TRBJ1-2, with TRBD1 matching 7 bases. Germline values: CDR1 SGHDN, CDR2 FVKESK. Trimming removed 6 bases from V and 4 bases from J; junction bases left unmatched: 14. This CDR3 has 16 residues. This CDR3 reads CASRAGGTAEIYGYTF. The CDR3 DNA reads as TGTGCCAGCAGGGCGGGGGGGACAGCGGAAATCTATGGCTACACCTTC.

The CDR3 loop is CASSQVGGQETQYF. The CDR3 DNA is TGCGCCAGCAGCCAAGTGGGGGGCCAAGAGACCCAGTACTTC. The chain carries TRBV4-1 and TRBJ2-5; D possibly corresponds to TRBD2 (6 bases). Trimming stripped 1 base from V and 1 base from J, with 7 bases between. Per the germline V gene, CDR1 is MGHRA and CDR2 is YSYEKL. The length of the CDR3 is 14 residues.

The chain uses TRBV19 and TRBJ2-1; D call uncertain. This CDR3 comprises 13 residues. Germline V gene data show CDR1 as LNHDA and CDR2 as SQIVND (reference sequence). Trimming cost V 2 bases and J 12 bases, with 14 bases left between them. In DNA, the CDR3 is TGTGCCAGTAGTATATTAAATCCCGAGGTGCAGTTCTTC. It is translated as CASSILNPEVQFF.

The rearrangement joins TRBV7-9 to TRBJ1-1, with 7 positions matching TRBD1. Unmatched junction bases numbered 4, after V lost 5 bases and J lost 1 base. This CDR3 is 14 amino acids long. Germline V gene sequence: CDR1 SEHNR, CDR2 FQNEAQ (reference sequence). CDR3 nucleotides: TGTGCCAGCAGCCGACAGGGTTCGAACACTGAAGCTTTCTTT. It is translated as CASSRQGSNTEAFF.